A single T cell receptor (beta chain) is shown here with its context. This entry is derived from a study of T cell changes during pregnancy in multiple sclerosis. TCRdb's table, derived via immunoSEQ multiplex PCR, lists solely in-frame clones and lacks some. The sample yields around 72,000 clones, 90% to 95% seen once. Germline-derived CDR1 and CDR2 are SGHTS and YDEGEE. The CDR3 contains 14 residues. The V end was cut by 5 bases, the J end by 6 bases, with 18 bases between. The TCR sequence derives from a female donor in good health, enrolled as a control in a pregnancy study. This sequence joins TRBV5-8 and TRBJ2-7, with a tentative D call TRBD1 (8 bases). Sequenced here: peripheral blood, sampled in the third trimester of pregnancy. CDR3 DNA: TGTGCCAGCAGAAAACAGGGGGGGCTCGGCGAGCAGTACTTC. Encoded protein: CASRKQGGLGEQYF.